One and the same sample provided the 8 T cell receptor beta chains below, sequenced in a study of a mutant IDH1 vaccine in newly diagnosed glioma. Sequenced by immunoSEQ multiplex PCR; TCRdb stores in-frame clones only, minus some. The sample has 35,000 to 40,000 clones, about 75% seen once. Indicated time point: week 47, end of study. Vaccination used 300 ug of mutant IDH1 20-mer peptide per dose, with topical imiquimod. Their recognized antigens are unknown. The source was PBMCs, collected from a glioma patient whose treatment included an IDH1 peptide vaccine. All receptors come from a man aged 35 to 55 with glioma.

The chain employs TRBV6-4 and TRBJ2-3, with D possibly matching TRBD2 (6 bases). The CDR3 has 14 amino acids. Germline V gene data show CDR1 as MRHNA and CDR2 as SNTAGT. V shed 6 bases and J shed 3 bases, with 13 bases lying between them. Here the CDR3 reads CASSTGVTTDTQYF. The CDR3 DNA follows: TGTGCCAGCAGCACGGGAGTTACGACAGATACGCAGTATTTT.

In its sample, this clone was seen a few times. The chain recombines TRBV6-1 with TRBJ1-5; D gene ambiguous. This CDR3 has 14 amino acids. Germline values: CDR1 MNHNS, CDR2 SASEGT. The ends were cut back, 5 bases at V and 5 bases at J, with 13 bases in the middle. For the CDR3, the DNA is TGTGCCAGCAGTCAAATAGACGGACATCAGCCCCAGCATTTT. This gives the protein CASSQIDGHQPQHF.

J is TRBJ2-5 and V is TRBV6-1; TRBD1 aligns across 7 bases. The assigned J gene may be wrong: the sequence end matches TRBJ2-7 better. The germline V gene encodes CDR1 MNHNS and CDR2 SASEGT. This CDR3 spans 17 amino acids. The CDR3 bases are TGTGCCAGCAGTGAAAATGAGGGCAGGGGGTCCTCCTACGAGCAGTACTTC. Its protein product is CASSENEGRGSSYEQYF.

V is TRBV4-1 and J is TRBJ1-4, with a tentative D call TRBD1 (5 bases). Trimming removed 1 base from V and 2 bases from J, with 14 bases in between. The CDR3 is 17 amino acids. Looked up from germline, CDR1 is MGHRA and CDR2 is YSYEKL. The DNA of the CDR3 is TGCGCCAGCAGCCAAGGGGGGGTGGGTAGCACTAATGAAAAACTGTTTTTT. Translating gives CASSQGGVGSTNEKLFF.

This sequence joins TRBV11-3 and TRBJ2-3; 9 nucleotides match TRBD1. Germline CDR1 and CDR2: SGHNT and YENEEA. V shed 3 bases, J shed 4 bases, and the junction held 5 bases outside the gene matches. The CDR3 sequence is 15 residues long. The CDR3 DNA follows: TGTGCCAGCAGCTTGACTGGACAGGGGCCAGATACGCAGTATTTT. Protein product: CASSLTGQGPDTQYF.

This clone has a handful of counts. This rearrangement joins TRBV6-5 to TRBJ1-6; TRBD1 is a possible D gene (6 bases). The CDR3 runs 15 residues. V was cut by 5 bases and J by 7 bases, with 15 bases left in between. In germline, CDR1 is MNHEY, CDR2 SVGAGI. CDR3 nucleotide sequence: TGTGCCAGCAGTAGAATACAGGGACGGAATTCACCCCTCCACTTT. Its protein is CASSRIQGRNSPLHF.

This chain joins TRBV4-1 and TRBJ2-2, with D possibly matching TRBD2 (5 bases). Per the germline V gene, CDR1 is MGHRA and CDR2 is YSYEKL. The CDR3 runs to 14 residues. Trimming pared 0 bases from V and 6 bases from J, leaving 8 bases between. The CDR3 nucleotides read TGCGCCAGCAGCCAAGACGAGGAGGCCGGGGAGCTGTTTTTT. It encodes CASSQDEEAGELFF.

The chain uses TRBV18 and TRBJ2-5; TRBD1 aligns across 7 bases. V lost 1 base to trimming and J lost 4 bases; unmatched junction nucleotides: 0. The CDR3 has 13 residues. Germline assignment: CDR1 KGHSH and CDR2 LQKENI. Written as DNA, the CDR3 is TGTGCCAGCTCACCACACAGGGGAGAGACCCAGTACTTC. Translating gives CASSPHRGETQYF.